This TCR beta chain originates from a study of Ad26.COV2.S vaccination and SARS-CoV-2 variants (TCRdb year 2021). Regarding the study in general: Vaccine-arm donors were drawn from COV1001, a multicentre, randomized, double-blind, placebo-controlled phase I-IIa trial of Ad26.COV2.S in healthy adults. Ad26.COV2.S was given intramuscularly at 5x10^10 or 1x10^11 viral particles, as a single shot or as two shots 56 days apart. Sequencing of the TCRbeta repertoire served to evaluate the specificity and breadth of SARS-CoV-2-reactive T cell receptors following Ad26.COV2.S vaccination. A total of approximately 30 samples were included in the TCR-sequenced set, comprising roughly 20 Ad26.COV2.S vaccine recipients, 5 placebo recipients and 8 SARS-CoV-2 convalescent individuals. Participants in the trial were split at random into five groups of five each, receiving low-dose or high-dose Ad26.COV2.S once or twice, or else placebo on both occasions. Blinding of investigators to trial group allocation was maintained during experiments and outcome assessment.

The immunoSEQ Assay was the method used to sequence TCRbeta CDR3 regions. After extraction, genomic DNA underwent amplification by bias-controlled multiplex PCR, followed by high-throughput sequencing. The paper's data handling went like this. To quantify the absolute abundance of each unique TCRbeta CDR3 region, sequences were collapsed and filtered. T cell fraction was estimated by normalizing TCRbeta template counts to usable DNA, which was measured by amplifying reference genes present in all nucleated cells. Repertoire TCRs were annotated as SARS-CoV-2-specific when V gene, CDR3 amino acid sequence and J gene were exactly matched to a known reactive TCR set. The reference SARS-CoV-2 TCR set was obtained from MIRA and was filtered for enrichment in COVID-19-positive ImmuneCODE repertoires, whereby public or cross-reactive TCRs were removed. Based on the MIRA antigens, annotated TCRs were further analysed at the level of specific ORF or position within ORF. Breadth was defined as the number of annotated unique rearrangements divided by the total number of unique productive rearrangements, and depth was defined as the summed frequency of the annotated unique rearrangements. TCR breadth was compared between groups using two-sided Wilcoxon rank-sum tests. TCRdb holds this immuneACCESS table with in-frame rearrangements only. Some clones are missing; in checked studies, unresolved V genes explain under half, and the rest has no known cause. V and J calls and clone size follow that table, whereas D and trimming were derived from the DNA. The sample table lists some 460,000 clones, nearly 90% of them with a count of one. The top ten constitute 1.5% to 2% of the sample.

This sample's treatment or condition label indicates: roughly 18 received Ad26.COV2.S at low or high dose, single or two shots; roughly five received placebo; per-sample allocation not given. For vaccine and placebo recipients, the sequenced repertoires came from samples collected on day 63 after the first injection. Cohort 1b enrolled about two dozen adults aged 18-55 years at a single site in Boston, USA, between 29 July and 7 August 2020. Ad26.COV2.S was a replication-incompetent adenovirus type 26 vector that expressed a prefusion-stabilized SARS-CoV-2 spike protein derived from the original Wuhan strain. The research as a whole found: Spike-specific TCR breadth was higher in Ad26.COV2.S recipients than in placebo recipients (P = 0.0014). The study lacked the statistical power to compare responses across vaccine doses or regimens. The authors noted that total T cell responses may have been underestimated by the TCR breadth and depth analyses. After vaccination, substantial breadth of spike-specific CD8+ and CD4+ T cell responses was reported. Non-spike TCR breadth was comparable between vaccine and placebo recipients, consistent with the vaccine containing only spike.

From cysteine to phenylalanine, the CDR3 is 16 amino acids long. Only the CDR3 region is kept as DNA, spanning 48 bases read in frame from base 1. V is cut back by 5 bases and J by 5 bases, with 6 bases in the junction unmatched. CDR1 and CDR2 were assigned from the germline V gene as SGHAT and FQNNGV. Regarding this clone: No antigen is known for it. Per-base quality was not reported, and no clone a single base away is much larger than it.

The rearrangement combines TRBV11-2 with TRBJ2-2; the junction holds 12 bases that match TRBD2. The sequencing used peripheral blood, collected in a trial of Ad26.COV2.S vaccine versus placebo. This clonotype originated in a person between 18 and 65 years old who received the Ad26.COV2.S COVID-19 vaccine or a placebo. The CDR3 loop reads CASSMTSGSSTGELFF. The sequenced DNA: TGTGCCAGCAGCATGACTAGCGGGAGTTCAACCGGGGAGCTGTTTTTT.